These 22 T cell receptor beta chains originate from one sample sequenced in a study of blood T cell repertoires in COVID-19. Generated by immunoSEQ multiplex PCR, the TCRdb table keeps only in-frame clones and is missing some. This sample has 50,000 to 70,000 clones, with more than 65% found just once. Sample: peripheral blood. All receptors derive from an older woman with acute or convalescent COVID-19.

V is TRBV4-1 and J is TRBJ1-1, with TRBD1 matching 9 bases. Germline CDR1 and CDR2: MGHRA and YSYEKL. The CDR3 contains 15 residues. V dropped 1 base and J dropped 3; count of bases not matched to a gene: 3. Here the CDR3 reads CASSQGQGGDTEAFF. DNA for the CDR3: TGCGCCAGCAGCCAAGGACAGGGGGGTGACACTGAAGCTTTCTTT.

The V call is TRBV10-1, the J call TRBJ2-2; TRBD2 agrees at 9 bases. The CDR3 runs 17 residues. Germline CDR1 is WNHNN and CDR2 is SYGVQD (reference sequence). V was clipped by 3 bases and J by 5 bases; unmatched bases: 10. CDR3 amino acids: CASSDVSRGGRTGELFF. Here the CDR3 DNA reads TGCGCCAGCAGTGATGTGTCGCGGGGGGGCCGGACCGGGGAGCTGTTTTTT.

Details on this clone: Different DNA sequences within this sample yield the same CDR3. The chain has TRBV5-1 and TRBJ1-4; maybe TRBD1 (5 bases). V dropped 0 bases and J dropped 5 bases, with 8 bases sitting between them. Looked up from germline, CDR1 is SGHRS and CDR2 is YFSETQ. The length of the CDR3 is 14 residues. The CDR3 DNA is TGCGCCAGCAGCTTGGCTGGGGGGAATGAAAAACTGTTTTTT. The encoded protein is CASSLAGGNEKLFF.

The J gene is TRBJ2-3, the V gene TRBV2; D is possibly TRBD2 (6 bases). Germline values: CDR1 SNHLY, CDR2 FYNNEI. V was cut by 1 base and J by 2 bases, with 10 bases left in between. This CDR3 region has 15 residues. Here the CDR3 reads CASSEGRGPTDTQYF. The CDR3 coding sequence is TGTGCCAGCAGTGAAGGGCGGGGACCCACAGATACGCAGTATTTT.

The CDR3 loop is CASSVTGTGSPLHF. As DNA, the CDR3 is TGTGCCAGCAGTGTCACAGGGACCGGTTCACCCCTCCACTTT. This rearrangement joins TRBV2 to TRBJ1-6, with TRBD1 as a possible D gene (6 bases). The CDR3 is 14 residues long. V was pared by 4 bases and J by 9 bases, with 13 bases between. CDR1 SNHLY and CDR2 FYNNEI come from the germline V gene.

This clone was seen a handful of times. The gene calls are TRBV7-9 and TRBJ1-1; TRBD1 matches at 8 bases. The CDR3 contains 14 residues. Germline loops: CDR1 SEHNR, CDR2 FQNEAQ (reference sequence). The J segment lost 5 bases and the V segment lost 6 bases, leaving 8 bases of the junction unmatched. The CDR3 spells CASSLRTGGTEAFF. Here the CDR3 DNA reads TGTGCCAGCAGTTTAAGAACAGGGGGTACTGAAGCTTTCTTT.

This chain connects TRBV7-3 to TRBJ2-1; 11 bases are a match to TRBD2. CDR1 is SGHTA, CDR2 FQGTGA, per germline. The V segment lost 3 bases and the J segment 10 bases; nucleotides outside the gene matches: 5. This CDR3 has 14 amino acids. CDR3 bases: TGTGCCAGCAGCTTTAGCGGGGGGGCCCAGGAGCAGTTCTTC. The encoded protein is CASSFSGGAQEQFF.

This clone appeared a few times. The chain couples TRBV10-3 to TRBJ2-1; 7 nucleotides match TRBD2. This CDR3 has 14 residues. Germline assignment: CDR1 ENHRY and CDR2 SYGVKD. The V segment lost 6 bases and the J segment 5 bases; nucleotides outside the gene matches: 7. The CDR3 loop is CAIRTGTINNEQFF. The CDR3 DNA is TGTGCCATCAGGACCGGGACTATTAACAATGAGCAGTTCTTC.

With regard to this clone: An end of the junction does not agree with germline; a read error may underlie this. The J gene is TRBJ1-1, the V gene TRBV2; TRBD1 matches at 9 bases. The germline gives CDR1 SNHLY, CDR2 FYNNEI. This CDR3 has 13 amino acids. The CDR3 sequence is CAGRDRANTEAFF. For the CDR3, the DNA is TGTGCCGGCAGGGACAGGGCGAACACTGAAGCTTTCTTT.

This clone showed up many times. This rearrangement joins TRBV18 to TRBJ2-4, with D possibly matching TRBD2 (6 bases). The CDR3 covers 17 residues. CDR1 is KGHSH and CDR2 is LQKENI in the germline V gene. V dropped 3 bases and J dropped 0 bases, with 15 bases sitting between them. CDR3 sequence: CASSPISGGLAKNIQYF. In nucleotides, the CDR3 is TGTGCCAGCTCACCTATCAGTGGGGGGTTAGCCAAAAACATTCAGTACTTC.

The chain is built from TRBV6-6 and TRBJ2-2, with a weak D call TRBD1 (6 bases). This CDR3 comprises 15 residues. V dropped 7 bases and J dropped 5 bases, with 17 bases sitting between them. From germline, CDR1 is MNHNY and CDR2 SVGAGI (reference sequence). The CDR3 sequence: CASKPTGLATGELFF. CDR3 bases: TGTGCCAGCAAACCTACAGGGTTGGCGACCGGGGAGCTGTTTTTT.

This clone appeared a few times. The genes are TRBV15 and TRBJ1-5; 7 bases map to TRBD1. The germline V gene has CDR1 LNHNV and CDR2 YYDKDF (reference sequence). V lost 0 bases to trimming and J lost 2 bases; unmatched junction nucleotides: 4. CDR3 length equals 16 residues. CDR3 sequence (DNA): TGTGCCACCAGCAGAGATCGACAGGGAGGCAATCAGCCCCAGCATTTT. Amino acid sequence: CATSRDRQGGNQPQHF.

In the case of this clone: This sample also contains other DNA sequences that code for the same CDR3. The chain links TRBV5-4 to TRBJ2-5, with 16 bases identical to TRBD2. The CDR3 is made up of 17 amino acids. The germline V gene has CDR1 SGHNT and CDR2 YYREEE (reference sequence). With 3 bases clipped from V and 5 bases from J, the junction kept 7 bases outside the gene matches. CDR3 sequence (DNA): TGTGCCAGCAGCTCCGGGACTAGCGGGGGGGCCGGGGAGACCCAGTACTTC. Protein sequence: CASSSGTSGGAGETQYF.

The genes are TRBV6-1 and TRBJ2-7, with 11 positions matching TRBD2. The CDR3 loop spans 14 amino acids. Germline loops: CDR1 MNHNS, CDR2 SASEGT. Germline trimming cut 5 bases from V and 6 bases from J; bases unmatched to any gene: 6. The CDR3 spells CASSRDSGGVEQYF. The CDR3 region has the DNA TGTGCCAGCAGTCGTGATAGCGGGGGGGTCGAGCAGTACTTC.

The V call is TRBV6-5, the J call TRBJ2-5, with 9 bases aligning to TRBD1. V lost 5 bases and J lost 5; bases outside the gene matches: 6. Germline CDR1 and CDR2: MNHEY and SVGAGI. This CDR3 contains 14 residues. The CDR3, as DNA: TGTGCCAGCAGTAGAGGGACAGGGACCGAGACCCAGTACTTC. The encoded protein is CASSRGTGTETQYF.

The rearrangement links TRBV4-2 to TRBJ1-2; TRBD1 matches at 7 bases. V dropped 2 bases and J dropped 0; count of bases not matched to a gene: 6. The germline CDR1 and CDR2 sequences are LGHNA and YNFKEQ. The CDR3 has 16 residues. CDR3 nucleotides: TGTGCCAGCAGCCAACCCGACAGGGCCCCTAACTATGGCTACACCTTC. It codes for CASSQPDRAPNYGYTF.

The V gene is TRBV7-3, the J gene TRBJ1-1; TRBD1 agrees at 9 bases. Germline-derived CDR1 and CDR2 are SGHTA and FQGTGA. This CDR3 has 13 residues. The V segment lost 5 bases and the J segment 10 bases; nucleotides outside the gene matches: 8. The CDR3 here is CASSRTGGSGAFF. The DNA of the CDR3 is TGTGCCAGCAGCCGAACAGGGGGCAGCGGAGCTTTCTTT.

J is TRBJ2-7 and V is TRBV19; no definite D call. CDR3 size: 13 residues. Germline V gene sequence: CDR1 LNHDA, CDR2 SQIVND (reference sequence). Trimming cost V 10 bases and J 0 bases, with 13 bases left between them. The CDR3 loop reads CATGSPSSYEQYF. Written as DNA, the CDR3 is TGTGCCACCGGGTCCCCAAGCTCCTACGAGCAGTACTTC. Full variable domain (remainder filled in from reference TRBV19 and TRBJ2-7): DGGITQSPKYLFRKEGQNVTLSCEQNLNHDAMYWYRQDPGQGLRLIYYSQIVNDFQKGDIAEGYSVSREKKESFPLTVTSAQKNPTAFYLCATGSPSSYEQYFGPGTRLTVT.

This clone has a handful of counts. The chain links TRBV9 to TRBJ1-2; D gene uncertain. The CDR3 is 14 residues long. Between the trimmed V and J ends, which lost 4 bases and 4 bases, there was a span of 14 bases. The germline V gene encodes CDR1 SGDLS and CDR2 YYNGEE. This chain's CDR3 is CASSQRGSPYGYTF. The CDR3 DNA reads TGTGCCAGCAGCCAGAGAGGCTCTCCCTATGGCTACACCTTC.

V and J are TRBV5-1 and TRBJ1-1; tentatively, D is TRBD1 (6 bases). The V and J ends lost 8 bases and 6 bases respectively, with 11 bases between them. The length of the CDR3 is 11 residues. In germline, CDR1 is SGHRS, CDR2 YFSETQ. CDR3 coding DNA: TGCGCCAGTCGGCAGGGGCCTGAAGCTTTCTTT. It is translated as CASRQGPEAFF.

The rearrangement uses TRBV5-5 and TRBJ1-1, with a weak D call TRBD1 (6 bases). This CDR3 spans 15 amino acids. V gave up 4 bases and J gave up 5 bases, with 18 bases separating them. Germline V gene sequence: CDR1 SGHKS, CDR2 YYEKEE (reference sequence). DNA of the CDR3: TGTGCCAGCAGCCCATCCTGGCGGGGGCTGACTGAAGCTTTCTTT. Its protein product is CASSPSWRGLTEAFF.

This chain joins TRBV24-1 and TRBJ2-1, with D possibly being TRBD2 (6 bases). This CDR3 is built from 13 residues. Looked up from germline, CDR1 is KGHDR and CDR2 is SFDVKD. The V and J ends lost 4 bases and 12 bases respectively, with 15 bases between them. In DNA, the CDR3 is TGTGCCACCAGTGAATCTCTAGCGTCTACGCAGTTCTTC. Its protein is CATSESLASTQFF.